Presented here are 18 T cell receptor beta chains from one specimen sequenced in a study of cytomegalovirus exposure and HLA in healthy donors. Sequencing was performed with immunoSEQ multiplex PCR; in TCRdb, only in-frame clones are kept and a portion is missing. The sample lists fewer than 200,000 clones, 85% to 90% occurring once. Material: PBMCs. These receptors all come from a woman between 25 and 40 years old in good health and CMV-seronegative.

V and J are TRBV28 and TRBJ1-1; D ambiguous. Per germline, CDR1 MDHEN and CDR2 SYDVKM. The V end was cut by 3 bases, the J end by 5 bases, with 7 bases between. CDR3 length: 12 residues. CDR3 region: CASSFSLTEAFF. The CDR3 bases are TGTGCCAGCAGTTTTAGCCTGACTGAAGCTTTCTTT.

The CDR3 coding sequence is TGTGCCAGCAGCCAAGATCTAAGCGGGGGGGCTAACGCAGATACGCAGTATTTT. The encoded protein is CASSQDLSGGANADTQYF. The rearrangement joins TRBV4-2 to TRBJ2-3, with 10 positions matching TRBD2. This CDR3 has 18 residues. Germline lookup yields CDR1 LGHNA and CDR2 YNFKEQ. V shed 0 bases, J shed 4 bases, and the junction held 10 bases outside the gene matches.

V and J are TRBV6-5 and TRBJ1-2; TRBD1 agrees at 9 bases. The length of the CDR3 is 14 residues. Trimming took 7 bases from V and 8 from J; bases not matched to a gene: 11. From germline, CDR1 is MNHEY and CDR2 SVGAGI. This chain's CDR3 is CASTAGTGSYGYTF. CDR3 bases: TGTGCCAGCACCGCGGGGACAGGGAGTTACGGCTACACCTTC.

The chain has TRBV27 and TRBJ2-6, with 7 bases matching TRBD1. This CDR3 spans 18 amino acids. Germline V gene data show CDR1 as MNHEY and CDR2 as SMNVEV (reference sequence). V trimming: 5 bases; J trimming: 0 bases; junction bases outside the gene matches: 10. Written as DNA, the CDR3 is TGTGCCAGCAGTCCAAAGACAGGGTCGAGCTCTGGGGCCAACGTCCTGACTTTC. Amino acid sequence: CASSPKTGSSSGANVLTF.

The rearrangement joins TRBV9 to TRBJ1-2; TRBD1 matches 9 bases. The CDR3 covers 14 residues. Losses at the gene ends were 0 bases for V and 7 bases for J; bases not matched to a gene: 4. CDR1 and CDR2 from the germline V gene are SGDLS and YYNGEE. CDR3 protein: CASSVALQGAGYTF. For the CDR3, the DNA is TGTGCCAGCAGCGTAGCACTACAGGGGGCTGGCTACACCTTC.

V usage is TRBV15 and J usage is TRBJ2-7; perhaps TRBD2 as D (6 bases). The V end was cut by 2 bases, the J end by 6 bases, with 11 bases between. There are 13 residues in the CDR3. The V gene's germline CDR1 is LNHNV and CDR2 YYDKDF (reference sequence). The CDR3 coding sequence is TGTGCCACCAGCAGATTACAGGAGGGCGAGCAGTACTTC. This codes for CATSRLQEGEQYF.

Written as DNA, the CDR3 is TGTGCCAGCAGCCTGGGACTAGCGGGGTCAGAGACCCAGTACTTC. Translation gives CASSLGLAGSETQYF. The chain is built from TRBV7-6 and TRBJ2-5; TRBD2 agrees at 13 bases. J gave up 4 bases and V 5 bases, and 4 bases lay outside the gene matches. The CDR3 spans 15 residues. CDR1 is SGHVS and CDR2 is FNYEAQ in the germline V gene.

The chain employs TRBV5-6 and TRBJ2-3; no definite D call. This CDR3 is 11 amino acids long. V dropped 3 bases and J dropped 11 bases, with 10 bases sitting between them. Germline values: CDR1 SGHDT, CDR2 YYEEEE. CDR3 residues: CASSSNLMQYF. For the CDR3, the DNA is TGTGCCAGCAGCTCCAACCTAATGCAGTATTTT.

The chain couples TRBV5-4 to TRBJ1-2; no reliable D call. Germline CDR1 is SGHNT and CDR2 is YYREEE (reference sequence). CDR3 length: 13 residues. Trimming took off 4 bases at V and 4 bases at J, with 11 bases between the two ends. The CDR3 coding sequence is TGTGCCAGCAGCCCGACTGATTCCTATGGCTACACCTTC. Its protein is CASSPTDSYGYTF.

The chain recombines TRBV7-9 with TRBJ2-3, with no clear D. The CDR3 is 14 residues long. CDR1 is SEHNR, CDR2 FQNEAQ, per germline (reference sequence). Trimming took 1 base from V and 3 from J, leaving 8 bases between them. The CDR3 region is CASSLGTWTDTQYF. CDR3 bases: TGTGCCAGCAGCTTAGGAACTTGGACAGATACGCAGTATTTT.

The chain recombines TRBV2 with TRBJ1-3; no firm D call. This CDR3 contains 15 residues. Germline V gene sequence: CDR1 SNHLY, CDR2 FYNNEI. Deletions cut 4 bases from V and 2 bases from J, with 12 bases between. This CDR3 is CASSVISEPGNTIYF. As DNA, the CDR3 is TGTGCCAGCAGTGTGATATCAGAACCTGGAAACACCATATATTTT.

The V call is TRBV9, the J call TRBJ2-1; TRBD2 matches at 10 bases. In germline, CDR1 is SGDLS, CDR2 YYNGEE. The CDR3 runs 15 residues. The ends lost 2 bases at V and 7 bases at J; junction bases unmatched: 6. CDR3 coding DNA: TGTGCCAGCAGCGTCGGGACTAGCGAACGAAATGAGCAGTTCTTC. Protein sequence: CASSVGTSERNEQFF.

The rearrangement uses TRBV20-1 and TRBJ1-2; D ambiguous. V lost 3 bases to trimming and J lost 6 bases, with 8 bases between them. The CDR3 loop spans 11 amino acids. Per the germline V gene, CDR1 is DFQATT and CDR2 is SNEGSKA (reference sequence). CDR3 protein: CSASLRDGYTF. DNA for the CDR3: TGCAGTGCTAGTCTGAGGGATGGCTACACCTTC.

This rearrangement joins TRBV12-5 to TRBJ1-1; no clear D gene. This CDR3 contains 14 residues. Trimming stripped 0 bases from V and 2 bases from J, with 7 bases between. CDR1 LGHNT and CDR2 FRNRAP come from the germline V gene. The CDR3 loop reads CASGLVLGNTEAFF. The CDR3 coding sequence is TGTGCTAGTGGTTTGGTACTAGGCAACACTGAAGCTTTCTTT.

The chain links TRBV5-1 to TRBJ2-7; no definite D call. The CDR3 loop spans 14 amino acids. Germline assignment: CDR1 SGHRS and CDR2 YFSETQ. V shed 5 bases and J shed 4 bases, with 16 bases lying between them. CDR3 bases: TGCGCCAGCAGTCCCGACATTCTCACATACGAGCAGTACTTC. This sequence encodes CASSPDILTYEQYF.

This clone has more than one count but fewer than ten. The chain recombines TRBV14 with TRBJ1-1; D gene uncertain. This CDR3 contains 12 residues. The germline gives CDR1 SGHDN, CDR2 FVKESK. V lost 4 bases to trimming and J lost 2 bases, with 5 bases between them. The CDR3 spells CASSLYNTEAFF. CDR3 in DNA: TGTGCCAGCAGCCTCTATAACACTGAAGCTTTCTTT. Filled out from reference TRBV14 and TRBJ1-1, the complete variable domain reads EAGVTQFPSHSVIEKGQTVTLRCDPISGHDNLYWYRRVMGKEIKFLLHFVKESKQDESGMPNNRFLAERTGGTYSTLKVQPAELEDSGVYFCASSLYNTEAFFGQGTRLTVV.

V usage is TRBV7-9 and J usage is TRBJ1-1; 7 nucleotides line up with TRBD1. Germline CDR1 SEHNR, CDR2 FQNEAQ (reference sequence). The CDR3 covers 12 residues. V lost 6 bases, J lost 8 bases, and 6 bases stayed unmatched. The CDR3 DNA sequence: TGTGCCAGCAGGGGACAGACCCCAGAAGCTTTCTTT. This translates into CASRGQTPEAFF.

This clone was detected only once. The V and J genes are TRBV19 and TRBJ1-5, with TRBD1 identical over 7 bases. The CDR3 length is 16 residues. The V gene's germline CDR1 is LNHDA and CDR2 SQIVND (reference sequence). J was trimmed by 2 bases and V by 5 bases; bases with no gene match: 9. CDR3 residues: CASSPRTGLGNQPQHF. In nucleotides, the CDR3 is TGTGCCAGTAGTCCCCGGACAGGTTTGGGCAATCAGCCCCAGCATTTT.